The text below deals with one TCR beta chain. The antigen remains undetermined. Assembly of TCR beta libraries relied on iRepertoire HTBI primers together with Arm-PCR of CDR3 regions. MiXCR, applied by TCRdb to the multiplex PCR reads, yields one record per CDR3 protein. The top ten hold 7% to 9% of the sample, which has over 450,000 distinct CDR3 sequences, about 22% seen once. Time point noted: persistent/refractory GD, antithyroid drugs over 5 years with positive TRAb. TCR sequences were obtained from RNA taken from PBMCs. The data were taken from a study of regulatory T cells in long-lasting Graves disease. Study context: The study counted Graves' disease as persistent given over 5 years of antithyroid drugs and positive TSH receptor antibodies. Findings and limits, study-wide: Persistent cases of Graves' showed reduced TCR diversity relative to newly diagnosed patients.

In germline, CDR1 is LNHDA, CDR2 SQIVND (reference sequence). The CDR3 consists of 13 residues. Deletions cut 6 bases from V and 4 bases from J, with 10 bases between. The clonotype comes from a female donor with Graves disease. The specimen was peripheral blood mononuclear cells (PBMCs), collected when the disease was refractory, from a patient treated with antithyroid drugs. This chain joins TRBV19 and TRBJ1-5; no definite D call. This CDR3 is CASRRRSNQPQHF. The CDR3 DNA reads TGTGCCAGTAGGCGACGGTCTAATCAGCCCCAGCATTTT.